These 2 T cell receptor beta chains share one sample of origin, sequenced in a study of blood T cell repertoires in COVID-19. The data were produced by immunoSEQ multiplex PCR, yet TCRdb's version contains in-frame clones alone and is incomplete. The sample lists about 160,000 clones, roughly 80% occurring once. The sequenced sample consisted of PBMCs or T cells enriched from blood (not recorded which). These receptors originate from a woman between 40 and 50 years old with acute COVID-19.

The chain couples TRBV7-2 to TRBJ1-6, with D unclear. The CDR3 has 12 residues. Between the trimmed V and J ends, which lost 9 bases and 10 bases, there was a span of 13 bases. Germline-derived CDR1 and CDR2 are SGHTA and FQGNSA. The CDR3 DNA is TGTGCCAGTTCTGAGGCGGGCTCACCCCTCCACTTT. Encoded protein: CASSEAGSPLHF.

The gene calls are TRBV7-8 and TRBJ2-7; 9 positions match TRBD1. Germline-derived CDR1 and CDR2 are SGHVS and FQNEAQ. This CDR3 is 15 amino acids long. Losses at the gene ends were 4 bases for V and 2 bases for J; bases not matched to a gene: 6. CDR3 region: CASSWGRTGAYEQYV. For the CDR3, the DNA is TGTGCCAGCAGCTGGGGAAGGACAGGGGCCTACGAGCAGTACGTC.